These T cell receptor beta chains were read from a single sample in a study of T cells in localized non-small cell lung cancer. Using immunoSEQ multiplex PCR, the repertoire was profiled, and TCRdb retains in-frame clones only, with some absent. The top ten clones hold around 17% of a sample with 50,000 to 60,000 clones, approximately 86% of them seen once. Sequencing was performed on PBMCs, taken before any cancer treatment. The receptors shown here come from a female donor with stage II lung adenocarcinoma. The CDR3 runs from the conserved cysteine through the conserved F or W. The order of the fields is D gene, V gene, J gene, clone size, CDR3 DNA, CDR3 protein. D genes are given only for firm matches. Size is omitted from some rows. Given values are once, few, many or a class for expanded clones.

>-|TRBV5-1|TRBJ1-5|-
TGCGCCAGCAGCTTGGTCGATGGTTATCAGCCCCAGCATTTT
CASSLVDGYQPQHF
>-|TRBV19|TRBJ1-5|-
TGTGCCAGTAGTATGGGACTAGCGGGGGGTGATCAGCCCCAGCATTTT
CASSMGLAGGDQPQHF
>TRBD1|TRBV7-9|TRBJ1-5|few
TGTGCCAGCAGCTTAGAAGGGGGCAGCAAGCATTTT
CASSLEGGSKHF
>TRBD1|TRBV18|TRBJ2-7|-
TGTGCCAGCTCACTGGAGACAGGGGGCTACGAGCAGTACTTC
CASSLETGGYEQYF
>-|TRBV2|TRBJ1-6|-
TGTGCCAGCAGTGAAGCAGGGGTTTCACCCCTCCACTTT
CASSEAGVSPLHF
>TRBD1|TRBV9|TRBJ1-5|-
TGTGCCAGCAGTCAGGGGGGTCAGCCCCAGCATTTT
CASSQGGQPQHF
>-|TRBV30|TRBJ1-2|-
TGTGCCTGGAGCACAGGGAACTATGGCTACACCTTC
CAWSTGNYGYTF
>-|TRBV25-1|TRBJ1-1|-
TGTGCCAGCAGTGAATTTCACCTTGACGCCGTGGCTTTCTTT
CASSEFHLDAVAFF
>-|TRBV5-4|TRBJ2-7|-
TGTGCCAGCAGCCACGGACAGAGCTACGAGCAGTACTTC
CASSHGQSYEQYF
>-|TRBV4-2|TRBJ2-2|-
TGTGCCAGCAGCCAAGACCGGTTGCACACCGGGGAGCTGTTTTTT
CASSQDRLHTGELFF
>-|TRBV27|TRBJ1-1|-
TGTGCCAGCAGTATACAGGGTTTGGGCACTGAAGCTTTCTTT
CASSIQGLGTEAFF
>TRBD1|TRBV9|TRBJ2-1|-
TGTGCCAGCACCCCCACGGGGGACAGGCTAATCAATGAGCAGTTCTTC
CASTPTGDRLINEQFF
>-|TRBV21-1|TRBJ1-1|-
TGTGCCAGCAGCAAAGTCAGGTTTGGGGGGCTAAGGTCTGAAGCTTTCTTT
CASSKVRFGGLRSEAFF
>TRBD2|TRBV5-1|TRBJ2-2|once
TGCGCCAGCAGCTCTGGACTAGCGGGGAACACCGGGGAGCTGTTTTTT
CASSSGLAGNTGELFF
>TRBD1|TRBV5-1|TRBJ1-4|-
TGCGCCAGCAGCCAGCAACAGGGGCGAAATGAAAAACTGTTTTTT
CASSQQQGRNEKLFF
>-|TRBV10-1|TRBJ2-1|-
TGCGCCAGAAGCGGGCGATCCCTTTACGGACCCGGTAGGGATGAGCAGTTCTTC
CARSGRSLYGPGRDEQFF
>TRBD2|TRBV28|TRBJ2-7|-
TGTGCCAGCGCGGGGTGGAGGGAGGGCCGCGAGCAGTACTTC
CASAGWREGREQYF
>-|TRBV9|TRBJ1-1|once
TGTGCCAGCAGCGACAGGACGAACACTGAAGCTTTCTTT
CASSDRTNTEAFF
>TRBD1|TRBV18|TRBJ1-2|-
TGTGCCAGCTCGTCGGACAGGAACTATGGCTACACCTTC
CASSSDRNYGYTF
>TRBD1|TRBV5-1|TRBJ1-5|-
TGCGCCAGCAGCCCGGGACAGGGGGCCCTTCAGCCCCAGCATTTT
CASSPGQGALQPQHF
>TRBD1|TRBV5-1|TRBJ2-7|once
TGCGCCAGCAGCTGGACAGGGGTTAACTACGAGCAGTACTTC
CASSWTGVNYEQYF
>-|TRBV18|TRBJ1-1|-
TGTGCCAGCTCACCAAAAATAAGCGCTGAAGCTTTCTTT
CASSPKISAEAFF
>-|TRBV19|TRBJ1-5|-
TGTGCCAGTAGTCCGGACGGAGGGAGCAATCAGCCCCAGCATTTT
CASSPDGGSNQPQHF
>-|TRBV5-1|TRBJ2-2|-
TGCGCCAGCAGCTTATCAGGGAACACCGGGGAGCTGTTTTTT
CASSLSGNTGELFF
>-|TRBV6-1|TRBJ1-2|-
TGTGCCAGCAGTACTGGGGGGATGAACTATGGCTACACCTTC
CASSTGGMNYGYTF
>TRBD1|TRBV5-8|TRBJ2-3|-
TGTGCCAGCAGCAAGGGGGCGAGGTGGACAGATACGCAGTATTTT
CASSKGARWTDTQYF